Given below is one T cell receptor beta chain in context. Its antigen is as yet unknown. This sample was taken from a study of STAT5B mutations in CD4+ large granular lymphocyte leukemia. General study results and limits: Without HLA matching, higher CD4+ than CD8+ T-LGLL clonality could reflect small sample size. Patient CD4-sorted repertoires looked more clonal than healthy CD4+ repertoires, even without putative leukemic clones.

Germline values: CDR1 SGHNT, CDR2 YYREEE (reference sequence). CDR3 length equals 16 residues. V was shortened by 4 bases and J by 2 bases, with 17 bases between the two germline ends. Sequencing was performed with immunoSEQ multiplex PCR; in TCRdb, only in-frame clones are kept and a portion is missing. The sample yields approximately 35,000 clones, just over 75% seen once. This TCR derives from a human donor in good health. The sequencing sample was made of CD4+ T cells from blood buffy coats. The rearrangement joins TRBV5-4 to TRBJ2-3; tentatively, D is TRBD2 (5 bases). The DNA of the CDR3 is TGTGCCAGCAGCCCTATGGACTCGAGGAACACAGATACGCAGTATTTT. Protein sequence: CASSPMDSRNTDTQYF.